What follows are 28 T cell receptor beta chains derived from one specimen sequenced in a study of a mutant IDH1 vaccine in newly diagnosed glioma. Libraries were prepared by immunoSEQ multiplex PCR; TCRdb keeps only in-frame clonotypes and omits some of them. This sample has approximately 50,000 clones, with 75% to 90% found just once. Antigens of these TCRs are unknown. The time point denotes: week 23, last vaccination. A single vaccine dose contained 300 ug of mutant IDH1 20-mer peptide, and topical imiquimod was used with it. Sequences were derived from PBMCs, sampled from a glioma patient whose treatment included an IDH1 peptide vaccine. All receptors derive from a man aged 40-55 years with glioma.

CDR3: CASSYGLANTQETQYF. CDR3 sequence (DNA): TGTGCCAGCAGTTATGGGCTAGCGAACACCCAAGAGACCCAGTACTTC. This chain links TRBV6-5 with TRBJ2-5; TRBD2 is a possible D gene (6 bases). The CDR3 spans 16 residues. Trimming pared 3 bases from V and 1 base from J, leaving 15 bases between. Germline CDR1 MNHEY, CDR2 SVGAGI.

This CDR3 reads CASSPQGISGNTIYF. CDR3 DNA sequence: TGTGCCAGCAGCCCACAGGGGATCTCTGGAAACACCATATATTTT. The chain employs TRBV5-4 and TRBJ1-3; 7 positions agree with TRBD1. Losses at the gene ends were 4 bases for V and 0 bases for J; bases not matched to a gene: 4. The CDR3 runs to 15 residues. Germline V gene lookup returns CDR1 SGHNT and CDR2 YYREEE (reference sequence).

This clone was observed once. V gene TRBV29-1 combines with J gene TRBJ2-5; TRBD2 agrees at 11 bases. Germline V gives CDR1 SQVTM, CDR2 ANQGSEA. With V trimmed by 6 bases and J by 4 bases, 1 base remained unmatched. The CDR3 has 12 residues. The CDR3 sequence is CSVGLAGETQYF. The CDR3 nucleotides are TGCAGCGTCGGACTAGCGGGAGAGACCCAGTACTTC.

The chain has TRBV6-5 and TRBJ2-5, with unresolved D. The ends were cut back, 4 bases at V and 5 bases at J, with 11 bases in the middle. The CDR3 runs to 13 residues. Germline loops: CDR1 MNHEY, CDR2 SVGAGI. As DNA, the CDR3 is TGTGCCAGCAGTTTATCCGGGCAGGAGACCCAGTACTTC. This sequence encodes CASSLSGQETQYF.

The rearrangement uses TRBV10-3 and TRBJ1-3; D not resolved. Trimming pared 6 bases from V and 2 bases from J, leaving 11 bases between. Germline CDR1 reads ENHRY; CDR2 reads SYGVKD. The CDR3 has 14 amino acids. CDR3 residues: CAIRSDSAGNTIYF. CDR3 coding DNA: TGTGCCATCAGATCTGACTCAGCTGGAAACACCATATATTTT.

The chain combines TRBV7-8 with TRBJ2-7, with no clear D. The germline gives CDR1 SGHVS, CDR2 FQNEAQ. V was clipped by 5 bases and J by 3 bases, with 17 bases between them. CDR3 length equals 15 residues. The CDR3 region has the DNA TGTGCCAGCAGCCCATCCCTCCGGATCGGCTACGAGCAGTACTTC. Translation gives CASSPSLRIGYEQYF.

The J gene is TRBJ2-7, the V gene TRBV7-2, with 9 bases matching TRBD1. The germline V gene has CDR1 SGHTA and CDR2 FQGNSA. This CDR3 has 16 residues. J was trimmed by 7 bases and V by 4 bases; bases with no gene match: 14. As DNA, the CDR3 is TGTGCCAGCAGCTCTCAACCGGGACAGGGAAAAAAGGAGCAGTACTTC. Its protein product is CASSSQPGQGKKEQYF.

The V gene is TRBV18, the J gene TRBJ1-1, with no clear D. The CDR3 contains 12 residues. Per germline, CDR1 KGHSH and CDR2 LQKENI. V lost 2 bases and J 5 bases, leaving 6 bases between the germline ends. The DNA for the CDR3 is TGTGCCAGCTCACCATCAGCAACTGAAGCTTTCTTT. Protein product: CASSPSATEAFF.

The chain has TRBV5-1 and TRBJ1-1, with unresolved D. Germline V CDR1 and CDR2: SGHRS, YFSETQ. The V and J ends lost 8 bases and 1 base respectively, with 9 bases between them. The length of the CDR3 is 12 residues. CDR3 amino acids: CASGPGNTEAFF. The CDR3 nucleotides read TGCGCCAGTGGACCGGGGAACACTGAAGCTTTCTTT.

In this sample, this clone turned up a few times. Here the CDR3 DNA reads TGCGCCAGCAGCCAAGATATGCGGACCTATGGCTACACCTTC. As protein: CASSQDMRTYGYTF. This rearrangement joins TRBV4-1 to TRBJ1-2; D is unclear. With 0 bases removed from V and 4 bases from J, the gap between germline ends came to 9 bases. The CDR3 length is 14 residues. Germline-derived CDR1 and CDR2 are MGHRA and YSYEKL.

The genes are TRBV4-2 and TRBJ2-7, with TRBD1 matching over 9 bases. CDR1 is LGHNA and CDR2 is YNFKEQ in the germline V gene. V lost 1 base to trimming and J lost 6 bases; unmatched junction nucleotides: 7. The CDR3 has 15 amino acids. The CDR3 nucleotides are TGTGCCAGCAGCCAAGCACTGGGACAGGGAGGCGAGCAGTACTTC. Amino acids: CASSQALGQGGEQYF.

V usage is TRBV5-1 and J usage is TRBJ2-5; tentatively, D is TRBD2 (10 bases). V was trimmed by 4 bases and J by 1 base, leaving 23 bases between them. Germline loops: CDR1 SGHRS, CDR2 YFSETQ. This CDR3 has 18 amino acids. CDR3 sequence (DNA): TGCGCCAGCAGCCCAGGGACAGGGTTAGCGGGGGGCCAAGAGACCCAGTACTTC. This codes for CASSPGTGLAGGQETQYF.

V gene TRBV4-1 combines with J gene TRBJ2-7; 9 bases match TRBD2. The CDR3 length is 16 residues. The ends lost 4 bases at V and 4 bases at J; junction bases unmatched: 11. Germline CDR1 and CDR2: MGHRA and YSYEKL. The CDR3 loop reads CASSRNYAGGEYEQYF. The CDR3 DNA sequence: TGCGCCAGCAGCCGAAACTACGCGGGGGGGGAGTACGAGCAGTACTTC.

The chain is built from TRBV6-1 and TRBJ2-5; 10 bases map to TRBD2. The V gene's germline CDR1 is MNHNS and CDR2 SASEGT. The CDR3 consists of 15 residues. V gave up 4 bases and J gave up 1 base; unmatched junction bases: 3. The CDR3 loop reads CASSGKREGQETQYF. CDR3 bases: TGTGCCAGCAGTGGAAAGCGGGAGGGCCAAGAGACCCAGTACTTC.

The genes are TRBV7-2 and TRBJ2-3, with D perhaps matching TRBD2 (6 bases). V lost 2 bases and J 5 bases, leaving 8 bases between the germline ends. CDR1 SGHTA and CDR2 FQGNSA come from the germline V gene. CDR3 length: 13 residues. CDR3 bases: TGTGCCAGCAGCTTACGGGGAGGAGATACGCAGTATTTT. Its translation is CASSLRGGDTQYF.

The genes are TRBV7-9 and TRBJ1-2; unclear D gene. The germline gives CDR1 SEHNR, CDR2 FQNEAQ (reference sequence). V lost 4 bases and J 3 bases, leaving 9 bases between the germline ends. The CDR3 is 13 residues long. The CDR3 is CASSSQADYGYTF. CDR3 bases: TGTGCCAGCAGCTCCCAGGCTGACTATGGCTACACCTTC.

Written as DNA, the CDR3 is TGTGCCAGCAGCCCGCGAGGGACTAGCAGATCGAACACCGGGGAGCTGTTTTTT. Encoded protein: CASSPRGTSRSNTGELFF. The chain uses TRBV5-8 and TRBJ2-2, with 9 bases identical to TRBD2. Per the germline V gene, CDR1 is SGHTS and CDR2 is YDEGEE. The CDR3 has 18 amino acids. The junction had 10 bases not matched to a gene; V was cut back by 4 bases and J by 0 bases.

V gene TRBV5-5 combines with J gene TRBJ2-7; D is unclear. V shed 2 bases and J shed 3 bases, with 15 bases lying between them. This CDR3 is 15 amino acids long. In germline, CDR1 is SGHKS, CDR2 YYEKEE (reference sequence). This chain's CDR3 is CASSFLRDSGYEQYF. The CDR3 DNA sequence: TGTGCCAGCAGCTTTCTGCGCGACTCTGGCTACGAGCAGTACTTC.

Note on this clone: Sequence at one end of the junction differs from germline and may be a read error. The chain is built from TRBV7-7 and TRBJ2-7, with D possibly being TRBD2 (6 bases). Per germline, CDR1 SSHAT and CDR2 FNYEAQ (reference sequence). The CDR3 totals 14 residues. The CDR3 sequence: CASSLGGNSDEQYF. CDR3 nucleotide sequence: TGTGCTAGCAGCTTAGGAGGGAATAGTGACGAGCAGTACTTC.

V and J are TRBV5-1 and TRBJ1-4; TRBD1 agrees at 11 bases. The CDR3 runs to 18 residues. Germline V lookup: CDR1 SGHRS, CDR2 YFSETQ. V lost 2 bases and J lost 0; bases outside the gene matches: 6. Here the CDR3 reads CASSFRTGGFATNEKLFF. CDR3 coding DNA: TGCGCCAGCAGCTTCAGGACAGGGGGCTTTGCAACTAATGAAAAACTGTTTTTT.

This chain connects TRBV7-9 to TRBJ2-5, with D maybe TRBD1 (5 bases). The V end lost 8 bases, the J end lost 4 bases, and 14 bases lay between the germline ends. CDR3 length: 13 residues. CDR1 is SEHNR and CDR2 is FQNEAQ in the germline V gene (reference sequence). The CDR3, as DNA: TGTGCCAGCCGACGGGCCGACAGAGAGACCCAGTACTTC. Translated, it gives CASRRADRETQYF.

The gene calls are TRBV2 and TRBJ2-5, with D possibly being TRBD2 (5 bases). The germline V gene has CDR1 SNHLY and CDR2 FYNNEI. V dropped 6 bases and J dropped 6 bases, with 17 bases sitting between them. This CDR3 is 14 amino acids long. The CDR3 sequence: CASSTRTESKTQYF. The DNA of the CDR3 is TGTGCCAGCAGCACTAGGACGGAGTCGAAGACCCAGTACTTC.

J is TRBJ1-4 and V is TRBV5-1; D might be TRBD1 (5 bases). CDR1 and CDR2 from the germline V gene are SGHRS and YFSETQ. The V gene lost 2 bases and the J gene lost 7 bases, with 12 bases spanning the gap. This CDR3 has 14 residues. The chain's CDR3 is CASSFRQSGEKLFF. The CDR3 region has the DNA TGCGCCAGCAGCTTTCGACAGTCGGGTGAAAAACTGTTTTTT.

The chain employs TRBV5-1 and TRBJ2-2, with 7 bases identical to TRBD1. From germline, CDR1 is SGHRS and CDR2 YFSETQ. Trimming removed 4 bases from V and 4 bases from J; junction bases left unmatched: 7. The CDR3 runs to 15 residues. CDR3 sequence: CASSPRQGGTGELFF. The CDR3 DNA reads TGCGCCAGCAGCCCCAGACAGGGTGGCACCGGGGAGCTGTTTTTT.

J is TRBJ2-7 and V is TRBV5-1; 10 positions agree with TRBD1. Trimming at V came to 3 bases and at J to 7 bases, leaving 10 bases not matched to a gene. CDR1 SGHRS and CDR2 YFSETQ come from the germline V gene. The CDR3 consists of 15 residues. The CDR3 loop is CASSSERQGAREQYF. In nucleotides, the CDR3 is TGCGCCAGCAGCTCGGAAAGACAGGGGGCGAGGGAGCAGTACTTC.

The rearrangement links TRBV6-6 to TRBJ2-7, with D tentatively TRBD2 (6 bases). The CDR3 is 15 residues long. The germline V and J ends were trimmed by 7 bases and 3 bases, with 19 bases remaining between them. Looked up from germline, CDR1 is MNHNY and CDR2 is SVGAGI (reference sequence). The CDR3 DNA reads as TGTGCCAGCATACGGGACTCCGTAGCGTACTACGAGCAGTACTTC. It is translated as CASIRDSVAYYEQYF.

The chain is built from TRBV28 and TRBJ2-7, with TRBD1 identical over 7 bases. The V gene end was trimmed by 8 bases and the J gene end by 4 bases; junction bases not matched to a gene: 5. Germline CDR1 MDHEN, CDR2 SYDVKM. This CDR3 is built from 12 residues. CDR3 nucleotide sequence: TGTGCCAGCCAACAACAGGGGTACGAGCAGTACTTC. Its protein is CASQQQGYEQYF. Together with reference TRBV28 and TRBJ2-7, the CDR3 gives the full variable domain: DVKVTQSSRYLVKRTGEKVFLECVQDMDHENMFWYRQDPGLGLRLIYFSYDVKMKEKGDIPEGYSVSREKKERFSLILESASTNQTSMYLCASQQQGYEQYFGPGTRLTVT.

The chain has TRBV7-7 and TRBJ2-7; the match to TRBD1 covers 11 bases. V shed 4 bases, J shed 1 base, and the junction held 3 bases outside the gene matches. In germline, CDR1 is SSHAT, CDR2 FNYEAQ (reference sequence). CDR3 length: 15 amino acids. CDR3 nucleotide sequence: TGTGCCAGCAGCTCGGGACAGGGGGGGTCCTACGAGCAGTACTTC. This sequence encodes CASSSGQGGSYEQYF.